This T cell receptor (beta chain) was recovered during a study of T-cell reconstitution after alpha-beta-depleted transplantation in children. The CDR3 is 14 amino acids. Germline CDR1 reads MNHNS; CDR2 reads SASEGT. The V end was cut by 5 bases, the J end by 6 bases, with 17 bases between. Unique molecular identifiers were incorporated into the prepared TCRbeta library. TCRdb re-derived calls from the PCR reads in MiXCR, one entry per CDR3 protein. Of some 500,000 distinct CDR3 sequences in the sample, approximately 20% were seen once. This clonotype has more than one count but fewer than ten. The gene calls are TRBV6-1 and TRBJ2-7, with D perhaps TRBD1 (8 bases). Sequenced here: PBMCs from the stem cell graft donor, sampled from the stem cell graft. The TCR comes from a human donor who donated a stem cell graft to a child with acute lymphoblastic leukemia. The CDR3 coding sequence is TGTGCCAGCAGTCCCACAGGGGGGGTGGGCGAGCAGTACTTC. It translates to CASSPTGGVGEQYF.